Listed here are 27 T cell receptor beta chains from one sample, sequenced in a study of blood T cells in healthy people across ages. A second 7 to 11 cycle PCR used barcoded and J-beta primers. TCRdb reanalysed the 5' RACE reads using MiXCR and keeps one entry per CDR3 protein. The sample has about 280,000 distinct CDR3 sequences, roughly 27% seen once. Sequencing was performed on blood. The receptor source for this set is a woman in her 70s in good health.

About this clonotype: A junction end diverges from the germline sequence, so it may reflect a read error. This sequence joins TRBV6-1 and TRBJ2-5; D is uncertain. The V gene's germline CDR1 is MNHNS and CDR2 SASEGT. The CDR3 has 15 amino acids. CDR3 DNA sequence: TGTGCCAGCAGCAACCCGAGCAGCAATGGAGAGACCCAGCACTTC. This encodes CASSNPSSNGETQHF.

In its sample, this clonotype was seen a few times. The chain links TRBV20-1 to TRBJ2-3; the match to TRBD2 covers 7 bases. The CDR3 has 13 amino acids. J gave up 0 bases and V 5 bases, and 2 bases lay outside the gene matches. CDR1 and CDR2 from the germline V gene are DFQATT and SNEGSKA (reference sequence). CDR3 sequence reads: CSAYSGSTDTQYF. In DNA, the CDR3 is TGCAGTGCTTATAGCGGGAGCACAGATACGCAGTATTTT.

CDR3 in amino acids: CASSRFRLAGAPGQETQYF. In DNA, the CDR3 is TGTGCCAGCTCACGTTTCCGACTAGCGGGAGCCCCGGGACAAGAGACCCAGTACTTC. The chain has TRBV18 and TRBJ2-5; 12 bases are shared with TRBD2. J lost 2 bases, V lost 4 bases, and 14 bases had no gene match. The CDR3 spans 19 residues. Germline values: CDR1 KGHSH, CDR2 LQKENI.

CDR3 in DNA: TGCGCCAGCAGCTTGGGGGACAGGGACGCCGGGGAGCTGTTTTTT. Its translation is CASSLGDRDAGELFF. The chain has TRBV5-1 and TRBJ2-2, with 9 positions matching TRBD1. Germline lookup yields CDR1 SGHRS and CDR2 YFSETQ. The CDR3 spans 15 residues. The V gene end was trimmed by 0 bases and the J gene end by 6 bases; junction bases not matched to a gene: 3.

This chain joins TRBV9 and TRBJ1-5; D is unclear. CDR3 length equals 13 residues. Germline loops: CDR1 SGDLS, CDR2 YYNGEE. V lost 4 bases, J lost 6 bases, and 11 bases lay in between. The CDR3, as DNA: TGTGCCAGCAGCCCGGGCCCGGGTCAGCCCCAGCATTTT. Encoded protein: CASSPGPGQPQHF. The variable domain in full, completed from reference TRBV9 and TRBJ1-5, reads DSGVTQTPKHLITATGQRVTLRCSPRSGDLSVYWYQQSLDQGLQFLIQYYNGEERAKGNILERFSAQQFPDLHSELNLSSLELGDSALYFCASSPGPGQPQHFGDGTRLSIL.

The chain joins TRBV11-2 to TRBJ2-1; D gene ambiguous. The germline V gene encodes CDR1 SGHAT and CDR2 FQNNGV. The CDR3 is made up of 17 amino acids. V was cut by 3 bases and J by 0 bases, with 15 bases left in between. The CDR3 protein is CASSFFGPSDSYNEQFF. The CDR3 nucleotides read TGTGCCAGCAGCTTCTTCGGACCGTCCGACTCCTACAATGAGCAGTTCTTC. Full variable domain (remainder filled in from reference TRBV11-2 and TRBJ2-1): EAGVAQSPRYKIIEKRQSVAFWCNPISGHATLYWYQQILGQGPKLLIQFQNNGVVDDSQLPKDRFSAERLKGVDSTLKIQPAKLEDSAVYLCASSFFGPSDSYNEQFFGPGTRLTVL.

The DNA for the CDR3 is TGTGCCAGCAGCTTATTTGGACTAGCAGCTTACGAGCAGTACTTC. It yields the protein CASSLFGLAAYEQYF. The chain couples TRBV7-8 to TRBJ2-7, with TRBD2 matching over 8 bases. Germline values: CDR1 SGHVS, CDR2 FQNEAQ. CDR3 length: 15 residues. Trimming removed 2 bases from V and 4 bases from J; junction bases left unmatched: 7.

This clonotype was recorded once. The chain carries TRBV6-5 and TRBJ2-1, with 8 bases matching TRBD1. The CDR3 has 15 residues. Germline loops: CDR1 MNHEY, CDR2 SVGAGI. Unmatched junction bases numbered 11, after V lost 6 bases and J lost 7 bases. The CDR3, as DNA: TGTGCCAGCAGGCGAACGGGACAGGTTAAGAATGAGCAGTTCTTC. Translation: CASRRTGQVKNEQFF.

V gene TRBV6-5 combines with J gene TRBJ2-1; 9 bases agree with TRBD2. From germline, CDR1 is MNHEY and CDR2 SVGAGI. V gave up 2 bases and J gave up 10 bases; unmatched junction bases: 3. The CDR3 length is 13 residues. Here the CDR3 reads CASSYEAGGEQFF. The CDR3 coding sequence is TGTGCCAGCAGTTACGAAGCGGGAGGCGAGCAGTTCTTC.

The chain carries TRBV5-4 and TRBJ2-1, with 7 bases aligning to TRBD1. The V segment lost 4 bases and the J segment 0 bases; nucleotides outside the gene matches: 10. The germline V gene encodes CDR1 SGHNT and CDR2 YYREEE (reference sequence). This CDR3 contains 17 residues. CDR3 in DNA: TGTGCCAGCAGCCGAGTTATACAGGGGAGCTCCTACAATGAGCAGTTCTTC. As protein: CASSRVIQGSSYNEQFF.

There are many counts of this clonotype. V is TRBV15 and J is TRBJ2-5, with 7 bases lining up with TRBD1. Germline V gene sequence: CDR1 LNHNV, CDR2 YYDKDF (reference sequence). The CDR3 is 13 amino acids. V lost 6 bases and J lost 4; bases outside the gene matches: 5. The CDR3 loop is CATSGQVGETQYF. In nucleotides, the CDR3 is TGTGCCACCAGTGGACAGGTTGGAGAGACCCAGTACTTC.

The CDR3 DNA follows: TGCAGTGCTAGAGACTGGGTGGGGGCAGGGGCCAATCAGCCCCAGCATTTT. It codes for CSARDWVGAGANQPQHF. The chain couples TRBV20-1 to TRBJ1-5; the D gene is possibly TRBD1 (6 bases). The V end lost 0 bases, the J end lost 3 bases, and 18 bases lay between the germline ends. From germline, CDR1 is DFQATT and CDR2 SNEGSKA (reference sequence). The CDR3 has 17 residues.

This clonotype was seen once. The J gene is TRBJ1-1, the V gene TRBV29-1; D not resolved. V was cut by 1 base and J by 1 base, with 22 bases left in between. CDR3 length equals 18 residues. Per the germline V gene, CDR1 is SQVTM and CDR2 is ANQGSEA. The CDR3 DNA sequence: TGCAGCGTTGAAGGGCCAGGCCTGGGCGTACCTCGGAACACTGAAGCTTTCTTT. Amino acid sequence: CSVEGPGLGVPRNTEAFF.

CDR3 nucleotide sequence: TGTGCCAGCAGCCTCGGGGCGGGAGGGGACAATGAGCAGTTCTTC. It encodes CASSLGAGGDNEQFF. The chain joins TRBV4-2 to TRBJ2-1; 9 bases fit TRBD2. This CDR3 is 15 amino acids long. The V gene's germline CDR1 is LGHNA and CDR2 YNFKEQ. V shed 4 bases, J shed 5 bases, and the junction held 6 bases outside the gene matches.

This chain uses TRBV20-1 with TRBJ1-4; D gene unclear. This CDR3 is built from 12 residues. Trimming pared 1 base from V and 8 bases from J, leaving 8 bases between. Germline CDR1 DFQATT, CDR2 SNEGSKA (reference sequence). The DNA for the CDR3 is TGCAGTGCTAGAGTCGGGGAAGAAAAACTGTTTTTT. Translated: CSARVGEEKLFF.

The V call is TRBV12-3 or TRBV12-4, the J call TRBJ1-2; maybe TRBD1 (5 bases). The V end was cut by 5 bases, the J end by 8 bases, with 18 bases between. The CDR3 runs to 14 residues. This CDR3 is CASSPRTGLRGYTF. CDR3 in DNA: TGTGCCAGCAGTCCCAGGACGGGGCTTCGGGGCTACACCTTC.

The V call is TRBV20-1, the J call TRBJ2-7; 8 bases agree with TRBD2. The DNA end favors TRBJ2-5, so the J call may be wrong. The CDR3 is 13 amino acids. CDR1 is DFQATT, CDR2 SNEGSKA, per germline (reference sequence). The CDR3 DNA is TGCAGTACAGCGGGACTAGAGGGCTGGACCCAGTACTTC. Amino acid sequence: CSTAGLEGWTQYF.

With respect to this clonotype: One junction end does not reproduce the germline sequence, and a read error may be involved. V gene TRBV18 combines with J gene TRBJ2-2; 7 nucleotides line up with TRBD2. The CDR3 extends over 16 amino acids. Germline lookup yields CDR1 KGHSH and CDR2 LQKENI. This CDR3 reads CASSPSLAANTGELFF. The CDR3 DNA follows: TGTGCCAGCTCACCGTCCCTAGCGGCGAACACCGGGGAGTTGTTTTTT.

The count of this clonotype is one. This chain uses TRBV6-1 with TRBJ2-2; tentatively, D is TRBD1 or TRBD2 (5 bases each). Germline CDR1 MNHNS, CDR2 SASEGT. The V end was cut by 6 bases, the J end by 6 bases, with 17 bases between. This CDR3 spans 15 amino acids. The CDR3 nucleotides read TGTGCCAGCAGGGCTGAGGGGTTCTCCGCCGGGGAGCTGTTTTTT. Its translation is CASRAEGFSAGELFF.

DNA of the CDR3: TGCAGTGCTATCAGGGACTCCTACGAGCAGTACTTC. It encodes CSAIRDSYEQYF. The chain employs TRBV20-1 and TRBJ2-7; TRBD1 might be the D (5 bases). The V end was cut by 4 bases, the J end by 0 bases, with 7 bases between. The CDR3 totals 12 residues. CDR1 and CDR2 (germline): DFQATT, SNEGSKA (reference sequence).

V is TRBV6-5 and J is TRBJ2-5; the match to TRBD2 covers 7 bases. CDR3 length equals 15 residues. V lost 5 bases and J lost 7; bases outside the gene matches: 13. Per the germline V gene, CDR1 is MNHEY and CDR2 is SVGAGI. This CDR3 is CASSDPPGGRGTQYF. The DNA for the CDR3 is TGTGCCAGCAGTGACCCCCCCGGGGGGAGAGGGACCCAGTACTTC.

The chain carries TRBV5-1 and TRBJ2-1; D perhaps matches TRBD1 (5 bases). This CDR3 is built from 14 residues. Trimming stripped 4 bases from V and 4 bases from J, with 12 bases between. The germline V gene has CDR1 SGHRS and CDR2 YFSETQ. CDR3 sequence (DNA): TGCGCCAGCAGCCTAGAGACAGCATACAATGAGCAGTTCTTC. This gives the protein CASSLETAYNEQFF. Variable domain in full (rest from reference TRBV5-1 and TRBJ2-1): KAGVTQTPRYLIKTRGQQVTLSCSPISGHRSVSWYQQTPGQGLQFLFEYFSETQRNKGNFPGRFSGRQFSNSRSEMNVSTLELGDSALYLCASSLETAYNEQFFGPGTRLTVL.

This chain uses TRBV19 with TRBJ1-4; 8 bases agree with TRBD1. This CDR3 contains 13 residues. J was trimmed by 14 bases and V by 5 bases; bases with no gene match: 10. The germline CDR1 and CDR2 sequences are LNHDA and SQIVND (reference sequence). CDR3 in amino acids: CASSFRTGRNLFF. For the CDR3, the DNA is TGTGCCAGTAGTTTTCGGACAGGGAGGAACCTGTTTTTT.

This clonotype was seen a few times. The CDR3 bases are TGTGCCAGCACCTGGGGAGGGAGTGGAACCCAAGAGACCCAGTACTTC. Protein: CASTWGGSGTQETQYF. The chain recombines TRBV28 with TRBJ2-5; 7 bases fit TRBD2. The CDR3 covers 16 residues. CDR1 MDHEN and CDR2 SYDVKM come from the germline V gene. V lost 7 bases and J lost 1; bases outside the gene matches: 12.

This clonotype was found a few times. An end of the junction differs from the germline gene, which may be a read error. V and J are TRBV20-1 and TRBJ1-4, with D uncertain. CDR1 is DFQATT, CDR2 SNEGSKA, per germline (reference sequence). The CDR3 consists of 16 residues. DNA for the CDR3: TGCAGTGCGAGAGGACCGCCGATTGAAGGAACCGAAAGACTGTTTTTT. Its protein product is CSARGPPIEGTERLFF.

V usage is TRBV5-1 and J usage is TRBJ2-7, with TRBD1 identical over 12 bases. Germline V gives CDR1 SGHRS, CDR2 YFSETQ. This CDR3 contains 15 residues. The V and J ends lost 0 bases and 7 bases, in that order; junction bases with no gene match: 5. The CDR3 coding sequence is TGCGCCAGCAGCTTGGAGGGACAGGGGGCGTATGAGCAGTACTTC. Translating gives CASSLEGQGAYEQYF.

There are many counts of this clonotype. The chain employs TRBV29-1 and TRBJ2-3; 8 nucleotides line up with TRBD1. Germline values: CDR1 SQVTM, CDR2 ANQGSEA. V lost 7 bases to trimming and J lost 2 bases; unmatched junction nucleotides: 5. CDR3 length: 13 residues. The CDR3 spells CSARTGNTDTQYF. The CDR3 region has the DNA TGCAGCGCCCGGACAGGGAACACAGATACGCAGTATTTT.